These 18 T cell receptor beta chains were all obtained from the same sample, sequenced in a study of cytomegalovirus exposure and HLA in healthy donors. This PCR relied on a set of 60 Vbeta primers and 13 Jbeta primers. Data came from immunoSEQ multiplex PCR; TCRdb stores just in-frame clones and leaves some out. This sample's table reports tens of thousands of clones. Sequencing was performed on PBMCs. The source of these receptors is a man aged 35 to 55 in good health and CMV-seronegative.

The gene calls are TRBV19 and TRBJ1-5; 8 bases agree with TRBD1. CDR1 is LNHDA and CDR2 is SQIVND in the germline V gene (reference sequence). The CDR3 runs to 17 residues. The ends lost 8 bases at V and 1 base at J; junction bases unmatched: 13. In nucleotides, the CDR3 is TGTGCCAGTCATATTACTGGGGACAGGTTGAGCAATCAGCCCCAGCATTTT. It codes for CASHITGDRLSNQPQHF.

The chain links TRBV7-2 to TRBJ1-6; D possibly corresponds to TRBD1 (6 bases). This CDR3 region has 17 residues. CDR1 and CDR2 from the germline V gene are SGHTA and FQGNSA. V was trimmed by 4 bases and J by 7 bases, leaving 20 bases between them. CDR3 DNA: TGTGCCAGCAGCTCAAGAAGTGTTGGGACAAGGAATTCACCCCTCCACTTT. It is translated as CASSSRSVGTRNSPLHF. Drawing the rest from reference TRBV7-2 and TRBJ1-6, the complete variable domain is GAGVSQSPSNKVTEKGKDVELRCDPISGHTALYWYRQSLGQGLEFLIYFQGNSAPDKSGLPSDRFSAERTGGSVSTLTIQRTQQEDSAVYLCASSSRSVGTRNSPLHFGNGTRLTVT.

This chain connects TRBV5-6 to TRBJ1-1, with 8 bases matching TRBD1. CDR1 and CDR2 from the germline V gene are SGHDT and YYEEEE. J gave up 1 base and V 4 bases, and 12 bases lay outside the gene matches. The CDR3 totals 17 residues. The CDR3 DNA follows: TGTGCCAGCAGCCGGGTATGGGGGACAGGTTCGAACACTGAAGCTTTCTTT. Encoded protein: CASSRVWGTGSNTEAFF.

This chain uses TRBV5-1 with TRBJ1-4; D is unclear. Trimming left V 0 bases short and J 13 bases short, with 16 bases between. There are 14 residues in the CDR3. Germline CDR1 reads SGHRS; CDR2 reads YFSETQ. The CDR3 loop is CASSLGTEDVRLFF. The CDR3 DNA reads as TGCGCCAGCAGCTTGGGGACGGAGGATGTTAGACTGTTTTTT.

V and J are TRBV30 and TRBJ2-7, with a weak D call TRBD2 (5 bases). The germline CDR1 and CDR2 sequences are GTSNPN and SVGIG (reference sequence). Trimming left V 3 bases short and J 5 bases short, with 20 bases between. CDR3 length equals 15 residues. CDR3 residues: CAWSANTRTAHEQYF. Written as DNA, the CDR3 is TGTGCCTGGAGCGCGAACACGCGGACTGCCCACGAGCAGTACTTC. The full variable domain, completed using reference TRBV30 and TRBJ2-7, is SQTIHQWPATLVQPVGSPLSLECTVEGTSNPNLYWYRQAAGRGLQLLFYSVGIGQISSEVPQNLSASRPQDRQFILSSKKLLLSDSGFYLCAWSANTRTAHEQYFGPGTRLTVT.

CDR3 protein: CASSLQGEQFF. CDR3 nucleotide sequence: TGTGCCAGCAGTTTACAGGGTGAGCAGTTCTTC. This chain connects TRBV27 to TRBJ2-1; D is possibly TRBD1 (5 bases). Trimming removed 2 bases from V and 9 bases from J, with 5 bases in between. The CDR3 runs to 11 residues. In germline, CDR1 is MNHEY, CDR2 SMNVEV (reference sequence).

The chain employs TRBV5-6 and TRBJ2-3; 9 bases match TRBD1. CDR1 and CDR2 from the germline V gene are SGHDT and YYEEEE. Trimming took 4 bases from V and 0 from J; bases not matched to a gene: 6. The CDR3 is made up of 16 amino acids. This CDR3 is CASSLTGGWSTDTQYF. For the CDR3, the DNA is TGTGCCAGCAGCCTCACAGGGGGCTGGAGCACAGATACGCAGTATTTT.

The genes are TRBV28 and TRBJ2-2, with 7 bases fitting TRBD1. This CDR3 contains 16 residues. Germline V gene sequence: CDR1 MDHEN, CDR2 SYDVKM. V lost 8 bases to trimming and J lost 0 bases; unmatched junction nucleotides: 9. CDR3 in amino acids: CASSISGTANTGELFF. CDR3 nucleotides: TGTGCCAGCTCTATATCAGGGACAGCGAACACCGGGGAGCTGTTTTTT.

The chain carries TRBV27 and TRBJ1-5, with 7 bases matching TRBD1. V was pared by 6 bases and J by 7 bases, with 9 bases of the junction left unmatched. The CDR3 length is 14 residues. In germline, CDR1 is MNHEY, CDR2 SMNVEV (reference sequence). The CDR3 DNA reads TGTGCCAGCAGGATGACAGGGAATGGACAGCCCCAGCATTTT. Translation gives CASRMTGNGQPQHF.

This chain links TRBV5-1 with TRBJ1-4; a weak D match, TRBD1 (5 bases). The CDR3 extends over 14 amino acids. Trimming cost V 4 bases and J 8 bases, with 15 bases left between them. Germline V lookup: CDR1 SGHRS, CDR2 YFSETQ. The DNA for the CDR3 is TGCGCCAGCAGCCCGGGGGGGGGAAGCGAAAAACTGTTTTTT. Protein product: CASSPGGGSEKLFF. The full variable domain, in which reference TRBV5-1 and TRBJ1-4 provide the parts outside the CDR3, is KAGVTQTPRYLIKTRGQQVTLSCSPISGHRSVSWYQQTPGQGLQFLFEYFSETQRNKGNFPGRFSGRQFSNSRSEMNVSTLELGDSALYLCASSPGGGSEKLFFGSGTQLSVL.

This sequence joins TRBV5-4 and TRBJ1-4; tentatively, D is TRBD1 (6 bases). The germline V gene has CDR1 SGHNT and CDR2 YYREEE (reference sequence). This CDR3 region has 14 residues. V was cut by 5 bases and J by 6 bases, with 14 bases left in between. CDR3 coding DNA: TGTGCCAGCAGGAAACAGGGTGGTGATGAAAAACTGTTTTTT. This sequence encodes CASRKQGGDEKLFF. The complete variable domain, with remaining parts taken from reference TRBV5-4 and TRBJ1-4, reads ETGVTQSPTHLIKTRGQQVTLRCSSQSGHNTVSWYQQALGQGPQFIFQYYREEENGRGNFPPRFSGLQFPNYSSELNVNALELDDSALYLCASRKQGGDEKLFFGSGTQLSVL.

The CDR3 protein is CATPRGNTEAFF. DNA of the CDR3: TGTGCCACCCCCAGGGGGAACACTGAAGCTTTCTTT. The chain joins TRBV6-1 to TRBJ1-1; possible D gene TRBD1, 6 bases. V was pared by 10 bases and J by 1 base, with 10 bases between. This CDR3 contains 12 residues. Per the germline V gene, CDR1 is MNHNS and CDR2 is SASEGT.

V is TRBV5-6 and J is TRBJ1-5, with TRBD1 identical over 7 bases. The CDR3 length is 14 residues. Germline V gives CDR1 SGHDT, CDR2 YYEEEE. Unmatched junction bases numbered 8, after V lost 4 bases and J lost 7 bases. CDR3 sequence reads: CASSSRQGRQPQHF. The CDR3 DNA is TGTGCCAGCAGCAGCAGACAGGGACGGCAGCCCCAGCATTTT.

This clone is identified as medium-sized (0.01 to 0.1%) from frequency. The chain's CDR3 is CASSGGQDTDTQYF. CDR3 sequence (DNA): TGTGCCAGCAGTGGGGGGCAGGACACAGATACGCAGTATTTT. The V call is TRBV6-4, the J call TRBJ2-3; maybe TRBD1 (6 bases). Trimming stripped 4 bases from V and 2 bases from J, with 10 bases between. CDR3 size: 14 residues. Germline assignment: CDR1 MRHNA and CDR2 SNTAGT.

This chain uses TRBV7-9 with TRBJ1-6; D is possibly TRBD1 (5 bases). Trimming shortened V by 4 bases and J by 6 bases, and 16 bases separated the two germline ends. This CDR3 spans 16 amino acids. Germline-derived CDR1 and CDR2 are SEHNR and FQNEAQ (reference sequence). CDR3 sequence: CASSSWWGGRNSPLHF. The CDR3 DNA follows: TGTGCCAGCAGCTCCTGGTGGGGGGGTCGTAATTCACCCCTCCACTTT.

V gene TRBV7-9 combines with J gene TRBJ1-1; 9 bases align to TRBD1. Losses at the gene ends were 5 bases for V and 4 bases for J; bases not matched to a gene: 2. The CDR3 consists of 13 residues. Germline loops: CDR1 SEHNR, CDR2 FQNEAQ (reference sequence). CDR3 sequence reads: CASSGTGRTEAFF. The CDR3 nucleotides read TGTGCCAGCAGCGGGACAGGGCGCACTGAAGCTTTCTTT.

The gene calls are TRBV6-5 and TRBJ2-1; 8 bases are shared with TRBD1. The V and J ends lost 3 bases and 2 bases, in that order; junction bases with no gene match: 6. Germline V CDR1 and CDR2: MNHEY, SVGAGI. The CDR3 spans 16 residues. DNA of the CDR3: TGTGCCAGCAGTTATTCTGACAGGGGCCCCTACAATGAGCAGTTCTTC. Translated: CASSYSDRGPYNEQFF.

The rearrangement links TRBV18 to TRBJ2-5, with D possibly being TRBD1 (6 bases). Per germline, CDR1 KGHSH and CDR2 LQKENI. With 5 bases removed from V and 8 bases from J, the gap between germline ends came to 15 bases. The CDR3 covers 13 residues. CDR3 protein: CASSSNRESTQYF. The CDR3 DNA reads as TGTGCCAGCTCATCGAACAGGGAATCAACCCAGTACTTC.